This TCR beta chain was identified during a study of cytomegalovirus exposure and HLA in healthy donors. In regard to this clone: Its target is not known.

There are 18 residues in the CDR3. Trimming left V 3 bases short and J 3 bases short, with 24 bases between. Primers for the PCR totalled 60 Vbeta and 13 Jbeta. The table came from immunoSEQ multiplex PCR; TCRdb's copy has only in-frame clones and leaves some out. In the table there are approximately 110,000 clones, approximately 80% of which are singletons. Study results and caveats: Sequencing probably produced one cluster of sequence variants that were highly shared. Productive status was seen about 87% or about 30% of the time for most TCR beta V segments in an earlier analysis.

This chain joins TRBV23-1 and TRBJ2-7; tentatively, D is TRBD1 (6 bases). TRBV23-1 is known as an ORF, though its function is uncertain. The source material was PBMCs. This receptor was identified in a human donor in good health. CDR3 in amino acids: CASSQYSAGTPGDYEQYF. The CDR3 DNA is TGCGCCAGCAGTCAGTATTCAGCCGGGACACCGGGCGACTACGAGCAGTACTTC.